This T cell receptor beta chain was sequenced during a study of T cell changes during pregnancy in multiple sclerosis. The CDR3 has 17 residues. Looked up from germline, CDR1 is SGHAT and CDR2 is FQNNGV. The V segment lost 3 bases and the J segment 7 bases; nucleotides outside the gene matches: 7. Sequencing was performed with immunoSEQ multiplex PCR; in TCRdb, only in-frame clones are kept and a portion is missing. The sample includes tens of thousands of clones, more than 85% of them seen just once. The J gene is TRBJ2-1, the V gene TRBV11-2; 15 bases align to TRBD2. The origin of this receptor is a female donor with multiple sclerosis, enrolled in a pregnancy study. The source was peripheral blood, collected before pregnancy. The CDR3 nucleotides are TGTGCCAGCAGCTTGGGGACTAGCGGGGGGCGGATGAATGAGCAGTTCTTC. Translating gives CASSLGTSGGRMNEQFF. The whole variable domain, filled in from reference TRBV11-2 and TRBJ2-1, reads EAGVAQSPRYKIIEKRQSVAFWCNPISGHATLYWYQQILGQGPKLLIQFQNNGVVDDSQLPKDRFSAERLKGVDSTLKIQPAKLEDSAVYLCASSLGTSGGRMNEQFFGPGTRLTVL.